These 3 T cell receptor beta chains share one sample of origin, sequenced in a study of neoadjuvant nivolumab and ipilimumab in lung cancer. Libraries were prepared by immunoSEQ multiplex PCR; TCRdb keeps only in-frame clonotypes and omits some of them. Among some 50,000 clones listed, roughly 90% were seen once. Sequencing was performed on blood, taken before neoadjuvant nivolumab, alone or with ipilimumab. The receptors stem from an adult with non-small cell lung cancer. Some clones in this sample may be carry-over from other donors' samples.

CDR3 sequence reads: CASSFLQGVNQPQHF. As DNA, the CDR3 is TGTGCCAGCAGTTTCCTTCAGGGGGTCAATCAGCCCCAGCATTTT. The chain has TRBV28 and TRBJ1-5, with 7 bases aligning to TRBD1. The germline V gene encodes CDR1 MDHEN and CDR2 SYDVKM. The CDR3 sequence is 15 residues long. Trimming cost V 3 bases and J 3 bases; bases outside gene matches: 5.

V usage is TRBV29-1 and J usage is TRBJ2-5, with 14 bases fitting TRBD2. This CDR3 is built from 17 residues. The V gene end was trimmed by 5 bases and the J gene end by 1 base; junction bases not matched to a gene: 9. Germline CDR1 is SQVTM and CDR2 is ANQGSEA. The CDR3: CSVPGHGTSGSQETQYF. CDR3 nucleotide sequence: TGCAGCGTTCCAGGACACGGGACTAGCGGGAGCCAAGAGACCCAGTACTTC.

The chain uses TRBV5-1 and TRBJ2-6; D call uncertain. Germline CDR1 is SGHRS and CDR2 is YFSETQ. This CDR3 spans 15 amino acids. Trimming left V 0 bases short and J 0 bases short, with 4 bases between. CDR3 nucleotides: TGCGCCAGCAGCTTGGAGTTCTCTGGGGCCAACGTCCTGACTTTC. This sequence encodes CASSLEFSGANVLTF.